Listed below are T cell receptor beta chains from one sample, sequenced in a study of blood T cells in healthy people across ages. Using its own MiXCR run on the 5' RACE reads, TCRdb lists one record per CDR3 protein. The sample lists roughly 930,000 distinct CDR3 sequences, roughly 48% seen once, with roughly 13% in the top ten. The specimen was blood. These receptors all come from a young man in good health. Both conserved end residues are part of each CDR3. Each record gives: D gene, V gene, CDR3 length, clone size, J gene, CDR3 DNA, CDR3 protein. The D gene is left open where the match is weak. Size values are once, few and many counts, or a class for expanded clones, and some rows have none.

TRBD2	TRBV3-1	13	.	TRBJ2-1	TGTGCCAGCAGTATCGGACTAGCCACGGAGCAGTTCTTC	CASSIGLATEQFF
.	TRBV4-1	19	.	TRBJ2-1	TGCGCCAGCAGCCAAGCGCAAATTCCGGCCGGGGGTCGGGCCAATGAGCAGTTCTTC	CASSQAQIPAGGRANEQFF
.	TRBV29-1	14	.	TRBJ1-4	TGCAGCGTTGAAGGGGATGGGTGCAATGAAAAACTGTTTTTT	CSVEGDGCNEKLFF
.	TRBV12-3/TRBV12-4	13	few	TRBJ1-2	TGTGCCAGCAGTTTAGTACAGGCGCAAGGCTACACCTTC	CASSLVQAQGYTF
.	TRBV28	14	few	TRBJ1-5	TGTGCCAGCAGTTCCGGGGGGACGGGTCAGCCCCAGCATTTT	CASSSGGTGQPQHF
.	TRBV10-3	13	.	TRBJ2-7	TGTGCCATCAGTGAAAAAGGTCCCTACGAGCAGTACTTC	CAISEKGPYEQYF
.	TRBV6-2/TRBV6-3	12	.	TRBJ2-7	TGTGCCAGCAGTTACCAGAGCTACGAGCAGTACTTC	CASSYQSYEQYF
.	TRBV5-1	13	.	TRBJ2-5	TGCGCCAGCAGCTTCTTTGATCGCGAGACCCAGTACTTC	CASSFFDRETQYF
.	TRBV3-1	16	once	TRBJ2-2	TGTGTCAGCAGCCAAACCCACAGGGCGAACACCGGGGAGCTGTTTTTT	CVSSQTHRANTGELFF
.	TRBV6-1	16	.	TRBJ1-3	TGTGCCAGCAGTAGAAGAGCTCGACCCTCTGGAAACACCATATATTTT	CASSRRARPSGNTIYF
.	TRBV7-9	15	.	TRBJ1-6	TGTGCCAGCAGCTTACAGGGGACTTATAATTCACCCCTCCACTTT	CASSLQGTYNSPLHF
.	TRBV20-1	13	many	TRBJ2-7	TGCAGTGCCCCAATAACAGAAGGCAACGAGCAGTACTTC	CSAPITEGNEQYF
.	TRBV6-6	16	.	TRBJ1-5	TGTACCAGCAGTTACGGGCAGGCAAGGGGCAATCAGCCCCAGCATTTT	CTSSYGQARGNQPQHF
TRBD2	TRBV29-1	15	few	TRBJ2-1	TGCAGCGTTGAAGTCCAGCGGGGGGGCCTAAATGAGCAGTTCTTC	CSVEVQRGGLNEQFF
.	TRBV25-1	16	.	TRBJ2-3	TGTGCCAGCAGTGAAAGCCAGGGGCCAAGCACAGCTACGCAGTATTTT	CASSESQGPSTATQYF
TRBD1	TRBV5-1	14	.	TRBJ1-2	TGCGCCAGCAGCTCAATCGGGACAGGGAATGGCTACACCTTC	CASSSIGTGNGYTF
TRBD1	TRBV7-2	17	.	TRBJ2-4	TGTGCCAGCAGCTTAGAACAGGGGTGGGGTGCCAAAAACATTCAGTACTTC	CASSLEQGWGAKNIQYF
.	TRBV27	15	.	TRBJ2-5	TGTGCCAGCAGTTTCGTCTTTGGGGGATCGGAGACCCAGTACTTC	CASSFVFGGSETQYF
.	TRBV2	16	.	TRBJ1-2	TGTGCCAGCAGTCCTATCCGGGACGGGATTAACTATGGCTACACCTTC	CASSPIRDGINYGYTF
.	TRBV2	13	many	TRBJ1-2	TGTGCCAGCAGTACAGATACCGAAGATGGCTACACCTTC	CASSTDTEDGYTF
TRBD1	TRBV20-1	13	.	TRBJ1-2	TGCTTAAAGGTCGGACAGGGGAACTATGGCTACACCTTC	CLKVGQGNYGYTF
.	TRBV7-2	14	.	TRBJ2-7	TGTGCCAGCAGCCTGGGGCGTCACTCCTACGAGCAGTACTTC	CASSLGRHSYEQYF
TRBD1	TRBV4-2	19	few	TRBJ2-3	TGTGCCAGCAGCCAAACCCCCACTGTAGTGACAGGGGACACAGATACGCAGTATTTT	CASSQTPTVVTGDTDTQYF
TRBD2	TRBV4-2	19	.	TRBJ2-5	TGTGCCAGCAGCCAACTAGGGGCTAGCGGACCTGGGATTCAAGAGACCCAGTACTTC	CASSQLGASGPGIQETQYF
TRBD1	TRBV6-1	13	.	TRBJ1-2	TGTGCCAGCAGTCAGCCGGGGGACAGAGGCTACACCTTC	CASSQPGDRGYTF
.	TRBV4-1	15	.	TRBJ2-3	TGCGCCAGCAGCCAGCTAGAACACCTTACAGATACGCAGTATTTT	CASSQLEHLTDTQYF
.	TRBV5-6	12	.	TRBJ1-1	TGTGCCAGCAGCCCCTTGGGGGCGGAAGCTTTCTTT	CASSPLGAEAFF
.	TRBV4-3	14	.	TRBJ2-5	TGCGCCAGCAGCCAAGAGCAGCCGCAAGAGACCCAGTACTTC	CASSQEQPQETQYF
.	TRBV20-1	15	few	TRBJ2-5	TGCAGTGCTAGAGGCATGACGGGGATGCAAGAGACCCAGTACTTC	CSARGMTGMQETQYF
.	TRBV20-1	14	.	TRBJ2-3	TGCAGTGCTAGAACGAGCAGTGGCACAGATACGCAGTATTTT	CSARTSSGTDTQYF
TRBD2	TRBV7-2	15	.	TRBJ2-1	TGTGCCAGCAGCTTACGCGGGACTAAGTTTAATGAGCAGTTCTTC	CASSLRGTKFNEQFF
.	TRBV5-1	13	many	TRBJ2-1	TGCGCCAGCAGCTTGGGCGGGGACAATGAGCAGTTCTTC	CASSLGGDNEQFF
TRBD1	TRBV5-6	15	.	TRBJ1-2	TGTGCCAGCAACTCGAGTCACAGGGGGACCTATGGCTACACCTTC	CASNSSHRGTYGYTF
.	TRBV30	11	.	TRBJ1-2	TGTGCCTGGAGTATAGGGAATGGCTACACCTTC	CAWSIGNGYTF
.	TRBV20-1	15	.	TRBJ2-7	TGCAGTGCTAGAGATGATGGGGGATTCTCCTACGAGCAGTACTTC	CSARDDGGFSYEQYF
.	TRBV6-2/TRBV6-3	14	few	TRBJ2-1	TGTGCCAGCAGGGCGGGCACAGGGTCGGGCGAGCAGTTCTTC	CASRAGTGSGEQFF
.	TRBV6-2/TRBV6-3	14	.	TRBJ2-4	TGTGCCAGCAGTTACGTGTCAACCAAAAACATTCAGTACTTC	CASSYVSTKNIQYF
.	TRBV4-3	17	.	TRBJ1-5	TGCGCCAGCAGCCCCGGCTCCGGGGGCCTTAGCAATCAGCCCCAGCATTTT	CASSPGSGGLSNQPQHF
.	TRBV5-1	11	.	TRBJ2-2	TGCGCCAGCAGAATTTCCGGGGAGCTGTTTTTT	CASRISGELFF
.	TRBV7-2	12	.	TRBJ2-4	TGTGCCAGCAGCAGGGACCAAAACATTCAGTACTTC	CASSRDQNIQYF
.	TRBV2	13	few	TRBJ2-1	TGTGCCAGCCGGAGACTAGAGTTGGGTGAGCAGTTCTTC	CASRRLELGEQFF
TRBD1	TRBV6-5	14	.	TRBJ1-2	TGTGCCAGCAGCCCTGGACAGGGGAGGGGGGGCTACACCTTC	CASSPGQGRGGYTF
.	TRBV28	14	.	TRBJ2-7	TGTGCCAGCAGCCCTCGAAGCGGTTACTACGAGCAGTACTTC	CASSPRSGYYEQYF
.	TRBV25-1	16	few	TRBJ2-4	TGTGCCAGCAGTGGGGGTTCGGGGACATCACCCGGCATTCAGTACTTC	CASSGGSGTSPGIQYF
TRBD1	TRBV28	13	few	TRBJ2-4	TGTGCCAGCTACCACGGGACAGAAAACATTCAGTACTTC	CASYHGTENIQYF
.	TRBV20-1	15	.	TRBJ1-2	TGCAGTGCTAGAGATGAGGGGACAAGAAGATATGGCTACACCTTC	CSARDEGTRRYGYTF
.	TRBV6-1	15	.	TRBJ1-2	TGTGCCAGCACCCCACATGGGGTGCCGGAAGGCGGCTACACCTTC	CASTPHGVPEGGYTF
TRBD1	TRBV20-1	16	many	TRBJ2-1	TGCAGTGCTAGGGGGCCGGGACAGAGCTCCTACAATGAGCAGTTCTTC	CSARGPGQSSYNEQFF
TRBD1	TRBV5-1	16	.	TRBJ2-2	TGCGCCAGCAGCGAGGGCCCGGGACAGGGCACCGGGGAGCTGTTTTTT	CASSEGPGQGTGELFF
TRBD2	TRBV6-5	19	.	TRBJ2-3	TGTGCCAGCAGTTACGAGGGTGGTAGCGGGAGGGCCAGGATAGATACGCAGTATTTT	CASSYEGGSGRARIDTQYF
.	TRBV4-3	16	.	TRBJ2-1	TGCGCCAGCAGCCAAGAACAAGCGGGCTCCTACAAAGAGCAGTTCTTC	CASSQEQAGSYKEQFF